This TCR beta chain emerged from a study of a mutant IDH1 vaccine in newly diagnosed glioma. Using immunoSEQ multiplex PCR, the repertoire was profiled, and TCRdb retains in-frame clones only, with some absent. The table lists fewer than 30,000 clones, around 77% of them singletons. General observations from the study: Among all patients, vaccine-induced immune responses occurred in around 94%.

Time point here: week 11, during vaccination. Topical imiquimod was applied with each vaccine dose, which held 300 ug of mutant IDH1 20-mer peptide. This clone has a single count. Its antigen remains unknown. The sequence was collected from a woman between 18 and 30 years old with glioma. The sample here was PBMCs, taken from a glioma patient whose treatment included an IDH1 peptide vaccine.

In DNA form, the CDR3 reads TGCAGCGTTTATCAGGATTTTACCGGGGAGCTGTTTTTT. Translated, it gives CSVYQDFTGELFF. The V call is TRBV29-1, the J call TRBJ2-2; no clear D. The germline V gene has CDR1 SQVTM and CDR2 ANQGSEA. V was pared by 5 bases and J by 5 bases, with 12 bases between. The CDR3 has 13 residues.